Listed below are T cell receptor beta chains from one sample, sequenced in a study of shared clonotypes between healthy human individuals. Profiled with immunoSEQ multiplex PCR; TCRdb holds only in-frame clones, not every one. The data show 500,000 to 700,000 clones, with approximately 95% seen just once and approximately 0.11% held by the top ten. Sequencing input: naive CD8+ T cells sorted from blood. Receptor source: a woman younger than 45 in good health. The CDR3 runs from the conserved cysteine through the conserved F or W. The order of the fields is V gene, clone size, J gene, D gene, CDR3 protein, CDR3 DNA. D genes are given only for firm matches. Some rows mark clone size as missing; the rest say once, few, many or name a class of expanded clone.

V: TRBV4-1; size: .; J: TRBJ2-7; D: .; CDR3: CASSPPGLYEQYF; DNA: TGCGCCAGCAGCCCCCCGGGCCTTTACGAGCAGTACTTC
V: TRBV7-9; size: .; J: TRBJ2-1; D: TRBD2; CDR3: CASSPRAGGSYNEQFF; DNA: TGTGCCAGCAGCCCTCGTGCGGGAGGTTCCTACAATGAGCAGTTCTTC
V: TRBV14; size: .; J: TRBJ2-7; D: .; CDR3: CASSQDRSSEQYF; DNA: TGTGCCAGCAGCCAAGATCGGAGTTCCGAGCAGTACTTC
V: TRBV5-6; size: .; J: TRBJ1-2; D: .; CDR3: CASSHTTNYGYTF; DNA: TGTGCCAGCAGCCACACCACCAACTATGGCTACACCTTC
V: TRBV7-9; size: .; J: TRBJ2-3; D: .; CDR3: CASSSGSLAYGTDTQYF; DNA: TGTGCCAGCAGCTCGGGGTCTCTAGCGTACGGCACAGATACGCAGTATTTT
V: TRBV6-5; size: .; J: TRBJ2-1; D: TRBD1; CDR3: CATTQDRGGYNEQFF; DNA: TGTGCCACCACACAGGACAGGGGAGGATACAATGAGCAGTTCTTC
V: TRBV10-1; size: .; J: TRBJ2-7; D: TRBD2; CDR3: CASSETSGGEQYF; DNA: TGCGCCAGCAGTGAAACTAGCGGGGGCGAGCAGTACTTC
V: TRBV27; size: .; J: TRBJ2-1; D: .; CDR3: CASSRTVDQNEQFF; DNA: TGTGCCAGCAGCCGAACAGTGGACCAGAATGAGCAGTTCTTC
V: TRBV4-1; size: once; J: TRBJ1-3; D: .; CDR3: CASSQDPRANTIYF; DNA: TGCGCCAGCAGCCAAGACCCCCGGGCCAACACCATATATTTT
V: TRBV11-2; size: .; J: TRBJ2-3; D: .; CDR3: CASSLNQVRRTYTDTQYF; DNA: TGTGCCAGCAGCTTAAATCAGGTGCGGCGGACTTACACAGATACGCAGTATTTT